Below are 3 T cell receptor beta chains sequenced from a single sample in a study of memory CD4+ T cells and cytomegalovirus serostatus. The sort gate was single viable CD3+CD4+CD8-CD45RO+ cells for memory CD4+ T cells. The repertoire was sequenced with immunoSEQ multiplex PCR; TCRdb's copy has only in-frame clones and lacks some. The top ten clones hold roughly 1.4% of a sample with about 52,000 clones, 65% to 80% of them seen once. The specimen was memory CD4+ T cells from blood. The receptors derive from an adult in good health and CMV-seropositive.

V usage is TRBV18 and J usage is TRBJ2-1, with D unclear. CDR1 and CDR2 (germline): KGHSH, LQKENI. The CDR3 loop spans 16 amino acids. V was clipped by 2 bases and J by 0 bases, with 11 bases between them. The CDR3 protein is CASSPYSGISYNEQFF. CDR3 sequence (DNA): TGTGCCAGCTCACCATATTCGGGTATCTCCTACAATGAGCAGTTCTTC. The full variable domain, completed using reference TRBV18 and TRBJ2-1, is NAGVMQNPRHLVRRRGQEARLRCSPMKGHSHVYWYRQLPEEGLKFMVYLQKENIIDESGMPKERFSAEFPKEGPSILRIQQVVRGDSAAYFCASSPYSGISYNEQFFGPGTRLTVL.

The rearrangement uses TRBV4-3 and TRBJ2-2; TRBD2 agrees at 12 bases. The V gene end was trimmed by 4 bases and the J gene end by 7 bases; junction bases not matched to a gene: 7. Germline V gives CDR1 LGHNA, CDR2 YSLEER. CDR3 length: 16 residues. Here the CDR3 DNA reads TGCGCCAGCAGCCGTCTAGCGGGGGGGCGGGACGGGGAGCTGTTTTTT. It translates to CASSRLAGGRDGELFF.

This clone is medium-sized within its sample. The V gene is TRBV30, the J gene TRBJ1-5, with a possible D match to TRBD1 (5 bases). Germline V gene sequence: CDR1 GTSNPN, CDR2 SVGIG (reference sequence). Trimming pared 1 base from V and 5 bases from J, leaving 9 bases between. This CDR3 is built from 13 residues. The CDR3 sequence: CAWSEGMDQPQHF. In DNA form, the CDR3 reads TGTGCCTGGAGTGAGGGGATGGATCAGCCCCAGCATTTT.